This T cell receptor beta chain was observed in a study of blood T cell repertoires in COVID-19. At the level of the study: COVID-19 samples, acute and convalescent, were from the United States, Italy and Spain.

Per the original data handling: Amplification with reference gene primers provided the estimates of nucleated cell counts. Sequencing was performed with immunoSEQ multiplex PCR; in TCRdb, only in-frame clones are kept and a portion is missing. D and trimming were read from the DNA, whereas the V and J calls and clone size are those reported in that table. The table shows roughly 77,000 clones, with roughly 80% occurring only once. The sample consisted of peripheral blood. The TCR was taken from a human donor in a cohort sampled during active COVID-19.

The CDR3 nucleotides are TGTGCCAGCTCCTGGGGGGGAGTCCAAGAGACCCAGTACTTC. Residues: CASSWGGVQETQYF. V is TRBV5-5 and J is TRBJ2-5, with TRBD2 matching over 7 bases. V dropped 7 bases and J dropped 1; count of bases not matched to a gene: 7. This CDR3 is built from 14 residues. Germline assignment: CDR1 SGHKS and CDR2 YYEKEE (reference sequence).